The 16 T cell receptor beta chains given below trace back to one sample, sequenced in a study of vaccination and CD4 T cells after COVID-19. Their target antigens are unknown. Cultured CD4+ T-cell DNA underwent Oncomine TCR Beta short-read sequencing. TCRdb ran MiXCR on the PCR reads and lists one entry per CDR3 protein. Among some 12,000 distinct CDR3 sequences, roughly half were seen once, and the ten largest hold 15%. The treatment is: 10-day PBMC culture with coronavirus spike peptide pools or control peptides (ViraFEST assay). The sample consisted of CD4+ T cells from blood, cultured in vitro. These receptors were obtained from a human donor who had recovered from COVID-19.

This clonotype was observed a handful of times. The chain couples TRBV18 to TRBJ1-1; TRBD1 is a possible D gene (5 bases). Germline V CDR1 and CDR2: KGHSH, LQKENI. The CDR3 consists of 15 residues. With 3 bases removed from V and 5 bases from J, the gap between germline ends came to 16 bases. The CDR3 sequence: CASSPPSGVGTEAFF. The CDR3 DNA is TGTGCCAGCTCACCCCCCTCGGGGGTGGGTACTGAAGCTTTCTTT.

The rearrangement joins TRBV20-1 to TRBJ1-3; D is perhaps TRBD1 (5 bases). There are 17 residues in the CDR3. The germline gives CDR1 DFQATT, CDR2 SNEGSKA (reference sequence). Trimming stripped 6 bases from V and 4 bases from J, with 25 bases between. CDR3 bases: TGCAGTGCCAGTTCCGACCTCGGGCGGGGGTCCGGAAACACCATATATTTT. Translating it yields CSASSDLGRGSGNTIYF.

CDR3 residues: CASSAELEGQPQHF. The CDR3, as DNA: TGTGCCAGCAGCGCCGAGCTTGAGGGACAGCCCCAGCATTTT. The gene calls are TRBV9 and TRBJ1-5; D unclear. Germline CDR1 reads SGDLS; CDR2 reads YYNGEE. V lost 3 bases, J lost 7 bases, and 14 bases lay in between. The CDR3 spans 14 residues.

The CDR3 nucleotides are TGTGCCAGCAGTCGGACTAGCCGACGCACCGGGGAGCTGTTTTTT. Protein product: CASSRTSRRTGELFF. This chain connects TRBV12-3 or TRBV12-4 to TRBJ2-2; TRBD2 aligns across 8 bases. CDR3 length: 15 residues. The V segment lost 5 bases and the J segment 4 bases; nucleotides outside the gene matches: 6.

The gene calls are TRBV2 and TRBJ1-6, with TRBD1 matching 9 bases. The V and J ends lost 6 bases and 6 bases, in that order; junction bases with no gene match: 3. This CDR3 comprises 14 residues. CDR1 is SNHLY, CDR2 FYNNEI, per germline. The CDR3 coding sequence is TGTGCCAGCAGGGACAGGGGCGGTAATTCACCCCTCCACTTT. This translates into CASRDRGGNSPLHF.

There are a few counts of this clonotype. V gene TRBV7-6 combines with J gene TRBJ1-6; D possibly corresponds to TRBD1 (5 bases). The germline V gene has CDR1 SGHVS and CDR2 FNYEAQ. Trimming removed 6 bases from V and 14 bases from J, with 17 bases in between. The CDR3 spans 13 residues. The CDR3 nucleotides read TGTGCCAGCAGATCATCGTCGCAAGGGGCCCTCCACTTT. This encodes CASRSSSQGALHF.

This clonotype was seen just once. This chain joins TRBV20-1 and TRBJ2-7; D is undetermined. The CDR3 runs to 11 residues. Germline V lookup: CDR1 DFQATT, CDR2 SNEGSKA (reference sequence). V dropped 4 bases and J dropped 3 bases, with 7 bases sitting between them. CDR3 loop: CSAKQSYEQYF. The CDR3 nucleotides read TGCAGTGCTAAACAGAGCTACGAGCAGTACTTC.

This clonotype turned up a few times. CDR3 DNA: TGTGCCACCAGTGATTCATCAGGTTCGAACACCGGGGAGCTGTTTTTT. This gives the protein CATSDSSGSNTGELFF. The rearrangement uses TRBV24-1 and TRBJ2-2; D unresolved. V lost 2 bases, J lost 0 bases, and 9 bases lay in between. Germline CDR1 and CDR2: KGHDR and SFDVKD. The CDR3 totals 16 residues.

This clonotype was detected only once. This sequence joins TRBV6-1 and TRBJ2-1; 9 bases map to TRBD1. CDR3 length: 17 residues. V lost 7 bases, J lost 3 bases, and 13 bases stayed unmatched. Germline loops: CDR1 MNHNS, CDR2 SASEGT. The CDR3 spells CASTNPTGTGHYNEQFF. CDR3 in DNA: TGTGCCAGCACCAATCCCACCGGGACAGGGCACTACAATGAGCAGTTCTTC.

This clonotype came up a few times. The chain carries TRBV20-1 and TRBJ2-7, with D possibly matching TRBD2 (5 bases). Trimming took 2 bases from V and 3 from J, leaving 20 bases between them. This CDR3 has 16 residues. Germline V lookup: CDR1 DFQATT, CDR2 SNEGSKA (reference sequence). CDR3 bases: TGCAGTGCTAGACGACCTTTTCTAGGACTGATCTACGAGCAGTACTTC. Its translation is CSARRPFLGLIYEQYF.

J is TRBJ2-3 and V is TRBV4-3; no definite D call. CDR3 length equals 15 residues. In germline, CDR1 is LGHNA, CDR2 YSLEER. The germline V and J ends were trimmed by 0 bases and 3 bases, with 10 bases remaining between them. The CDR3 DNA sequence: TGCGCCAGCAGCCAAGATTTAGTGGAGACAGATACGCAGTATTTT. This translates into CASSQDLVETDTQYF.

This clonotype has a handful of counts. The J gene is TRBJ1-5, the V gene TRBV20-1; 8 bases are a match to TRBD1. The germline V gene has CDR1 DFQATT and CDR2 SNEGSKA (reference sequence). The CDR3 loop spans 14 amino acids. V trimming: 1 base; J trimming: 6 bases; junction bases outside the gene matches: 5. CDR3 bases: TGCAGTGCTAGAGGCGCAGGGGGCTTTCAGCCCCAGCATTTT. Its protein is CSARGAGGFQPQHF.

Only a few counts were recorded for this clonotype. This sequence joins TRBV19 and TRBJ2-3; a possible D gene is TRBD1 (5 bases). This CDR3 region has 15 residues. Between the trimmed V and J ends, which lost 3 bases and 1 base, there was a span of 11 bases. The germline V gene has CDR1 LNHDA and CDR2 SQIVND (reference sequence). The CDR3 DNA is TGTGCCAGTAGTATTCAGGGATCTGGCACAGATACGCAGTATTTT. As protein: CASSIQGSGTDTQYF.

The V and J genes are TRBV16 and TRBJ2-7, with D uncertain. Germline V gives CDR1 KGHSY, CDR2 FQNENV. The V end was cut by 0 bases, the J end by 4 bases, with 4 bases between. CDR3 size: 12 residues. The CDR3 DNA reads as TGTGCCAGCAGCCAATCGATGTACGAGCAGTACTTC. Residues: CASSQSMYEQYF.

This clonotype came up a few times. The chain employs TRBV27 and TRBJ2-2, with a weak D call TRBD2 (5 bases). This CDR3 has 15 residues. Germline lookup yields CDR1 MNHEY and CDR2 SMNVEV (reference sequence). V lost 7 bases and J lost 5, with 17 bases in between. The CDR3 loop is CASTTGNPWTGELFF. CDR3 nucleotides: TGTGCCAGCACGACCGGGAATCCCTGGACCGGGGAGCTGTTTTTT.

There are a few counts of this clonotype. The chain recombines TRBV20-1 with TRBJ1-3, with D possibly being TRBD1 (5 bases). The CDR3 spans 11 residues. Germline CDR1 DFQATT, CDR2 SNEGSKA (reference sequence). The V end was cut by 3 bases, the J end by 8 bases, with 8 bases between. The DNA of the CDR3 is TGCAGTGCTAGGTGGGGGGACACCATATATTTT. Amino acids: CSARWGDTIYF.